This T cell receptor (beta chain) was captured by sequencing in a study of fetal regulatory T cell absence and autoimmunity. Overall study findings and caveats: Cord blood and pancreas showed broadly similar TRB gene family usage. In IPEX syndrome, oligoclonal enrichment was read as supporting prenatal antigen-driven autoimmunity in the pancreas.

Worth noting for this clone: The antigen is unknown. A junction end diverges from the germline sequence, so it may reflect a read error.

Data came from immunoSEQ multiplex PCR; TCRdb stores just in-frame clones and leaves some out. The sample lists around 100,000 clones, roughly 78% occurring once. The CDR3 runs to 15 residues. CDR1 SSHAT and CDR2 FNYEAQ come from the germline V gene (reference sequence). The sequenced material came from pancreas tissue. This TCR came from a male donor with IPEX syndrome. The rearrangement uses TRBV7-7 and TRBJ2-5, with 14 bases identical to TRBD2. Here the CDR3 reads CASSRLAGGPETQYF. The CDR3 bases are TGTGCTAGCAGCCGACTAGCGGGGGGGCCGGAGACCCAGTACTTC.